A single count supports the clone carrying this T cell receptor beta chain. Its specificity is unknown. The record originates from a study of graft-versus-host responses after intestinal transplantation. Study findings and constraints: Early post-transplant falls in HvG clones accompanied the peak levels of circulating GvH clones.

Using immunoSEQ multiplex PCR, the repertoire was profiled, and TCRdb retains in-frame clones only, with some absent. The table has under 95,000 clones, approximately 82% seen once. The germline gives CDR1 LNHDA, CDR2 SQIVND (reference sequence). V lost 1 base, J lost 3 bases, and 4 bases stayed unmatched. CDR3 size: 15 residues. The source was unstimulated CD4+ T cells sorted from spleen or lymph node cells, collected before intestinal transplant. The chain uses TRBV19 and TRBJ2-3; TRBD2 matches at 7 bases. This clonotype was obtained from a human donor who received an intestinal transplant. CDR3 sequence reads: CASSIARGGTDTQYF. CDR3 nucleotide sequence: TGTGCCAGTAGTATAGCCCGCGGGGGTACAGATACGCAGTATTTT. Full variable domain (remainder filled in from reference TRBV19 and TRBJ2-3): DGGITQSPKYLFRKEGQNVTLSCEQNLNHDAMYWYRQDPGQGLRLIYYSQIVNDFQKGDIAEGYSVSREKKESFPLTVTSAQKNPTAFYLCASSIARGGTDTQYFGPGTRLTVL.